This T cell receptor beta chain is drawn from a study of tumor and adjacent non-tumor tissue in lung cancer (dated by TCRdb to 2017 to 2018). For context, the study as a whole: The cohort included roughly 11 adenocarcinoma, 2 squamous cell carcinoma and 1 small cell lung cancer patients. The study compared bulk TCRbeta repertoires from lung tumor tissue and matched distant non-tumor lung tissue of about 15 lung cancer patients. Ages among the roughly 15 patients ranged from about 31 to 85 years, there were roughly 10 men and 5 women, and disease was at TNM stage I to III. Sequencing produced approximately 130 million productive TCRbeta reads in total, an average of about 4.17 million reads per sample. About 30 paired specimens, one tumor and one normal lung sample per patient, were profiled by TCRbeta CDR3 sequencing. The study at large found these results: Peripheral blood was not sequenced, so blood TCRbeta repertoires in these lung cancer patients were not examined. A significantly larger cumulative share of the repertoire was made up by the top 100 clones in normal lung than in tumor tissue. The methods do not name the sequencing platform or mention unique molecular identifiers. Younger patients had significantly higher TCR diversity, and higher tumor TCR diversity was associated with shorter overall and disease-free survival. Only roughly 14 patients were in the cohort, and the authors stated that larger samples and more detailed clinical data are needed. Significantly higher TCR diversity (inverse Simpson) was observed in tumor tissue than in normal lung tissue (around 450 vs 150, P = 0.0075, Mann-Whitney U test).

Libraries were prepared through multiplex PCR. The instrument was an Illumina HiSeq 2500. TCRbeta libraries were constructed through three rounds of nested PCR with primers (Table S4) according to protocols modified from ARM-PCR. PCR products of 200-500 bp were gel-excised and purified with the QIAquick gel extraction kit before sequencing. Turning to the authors' computational methods: Reads were cleaned using Trimmomatic, were merged into complete CDR3 sequences using FLASH, and were assigned to V(D)J germline segments using MiTCR. Clonal diversity was computed as the inverse Simpson's index with VDJtools. In-frame sequences lacking a premature stop codon were counted as productive reads. TCRdb took the public reads, trimmed them with fastp at Q25, ran MiXCR for clone calling and kept in-frame beta chains. Every distinct CDR3 protein forms one entry, paired with its most common genes and DNA. The V and J calls were not made by the authors but by TCRdb's processing. A total of fewer than 45,000 distinct CDR3 sequences appear in this sample, 60% to 70% of them only once. The ten largest clones add up to under 20% of the sample.

Bulk unsorted tissue served as the source for RNA extraction, and RNA quality was assessed using a NanoDrop ND-1000 and an Agilent 2100. For the normal lung samples, distant non-tumor tissue was collected more than 3 cm away from the tumor edge. Donors were newly diagnosed lung cancer patients admitted for thoracic surgery in China between August and November 2014, without prior chemotherapy. Anyone who had undergone radiotherapy or chemotherapy before, or who had another cancer at the same time, was left out of the study. Surgical tissue pieces of about 1-2.2 cm3 were preserved in RNAlater solution and were kept at -80 degrees C until use. As for this clonotype: Its specific antigen is unknown. The junction differs from germline at one of its ends, possibly a read error.

From the cysteine up to the phenylalanine, the CDR3 has a length of 16 residues. Only the CDR3 DNA stays, 48 bases, in frame from base 1. Taken from the germline V gene, the CDR1 and CDR2 loops are SGHRS and YFSETQ. Specimen: distant non-tumor lung tissue. This receptor was taken from a woman aged 35 to 49 with non-small cell lung cancer. The chain uses TRBV5-1 and TRBJ2-6, with TRBD1 identical over 8 junction bases. The nucleotide sequence is given as TGCGCCAGCAGCGGAAGGACAGGGTTCGGGGCCGACGTCCTGACTTTC. Its coded protein is CASSGRTGFGADVLTF. When the CDR3 is completed using the reference TRBV5-1 and TRBJ2-6 genes on either side, the full variable domain is KAGVTQTPRYLIKTRGQQVTLSCSPISGHRSVSWYQQTPGQGLQFLFEYFSETQRNKGNFPGRFSGRQFSNSRSEMNVSTLELGDSALYLCASSGRTGFGADVLTFGAGSRLTVL.